The following is a TCR beta chain sequence with its context. Its target is not known. This specimen comes from a study of OX40 agonist ivuxolimab in advanced cancers. TCRdb's table, derived via immunoSEQ multiplex PCR, lists solely in-frame clones and lacks some. The sample yields about 68,000 clones, around 83% seen once. CDR1 and CDR2 from the germline V gene are SGHNT and YYREEE (reference sequence). The CDR3 covers 15 residues. Trimming cost V 4 bases and J 7 bases; bases outside gene matches: 7. Study findings and constraints: Low clonal expansion, among the lowest seen, marked partial responders at 0.1-3.0 mg/kg. Normalized T-cell clonal expansion was also low in some nonresponders.

The V gene is TRBV5-4, the J gene TRBJ2-1; 11 nucleotides align to TRBD2. The specimen was CD4+ or CD8+ T cells sorted from blood, collected in a trial of the OX40 agonist ivuxolimab. The sequence came from an adult with an advanced solid tumor such as melanoma, head and neck, liver or kidney cancer. CDR3 DNA: TGTGCCAGCAGCGGAGGGGCTAGCGGGGGGAATGAGCAGTTCTTC. Its protein is CASSGGASGGNEQFF.